This T cell receptor beta chain derives from a study of synovial regulatory T cells in juvenile arthritis. Study-wide findings and caveats: Compared with other blood Treg cells, inflammation-associated Treg cells had reduced TCR diversity.

In the case of this clone: What it binds is not known.

This CDR3 has 13 residues. No DNA is recorded. Germline V CDR1 and CDR2: SNHLY, FYNNEI. Sequencing was performed with immunoSEQ multiplex PCR; in TCRdb, only in-frame clones are kept and a portion is missing. The table lists around 9,500 clones. Material for sequencing was Treg cells from blood. Subset specified: HLA-DR+ inflammation-associated blood Treg cells. The source is a donor between 2 and 29 years old with juvenile idiopathic arthritis. This chain joins TRBV2 and TRBJ2-5; TCRdb outputs TRBD1, but without DNA this stays unchecked. CDR3 sequence reads: CASRPRDTETQYF. The complete variable domain, with remaining parts taken from reference TRBV2 and TRBJ2-5, reads EPEVTQTPSHQVTQMGQEVILRCVPISNHLYFYWYRQILGQKVEFLVSFYNNEISEKSEIFDDQFSVERPDGSNFTLKIRSTKLEDSAMYFCASRPRDTETQYFGPGTRLLVL.